This T cell receptor beta chain was obtained from a study of blood T cells in healthy people across ages. The use of a sample-barcoded 5' primer and a J-beta primer mix characterized a second PCR of about 7 to 12 cycles. TCRdb re-called the 5' RACE reads with MiXCR, one entry per CDR3 protein. The sample has about 1.8 million distinct CDR3 sequences, about 49% seen once; the top ten hold around 2.1%. Germline V gene sequence: CDR1 SGHAT, CDR2 FQDESV (reference sequence). This CDR3 is 14 amino acids long. V was trimmed by 2 bases and J by 2 bases, leaving 9 bases between them. No fewer than 6 million PBMCs went into each sample.

The TCR originated in a woman in her forties in good health. This chain links TRBV11-1 with TRBJ2-5, with unresolved D. Sequenced material: blood. The CDR3 loop is CASSLLENQETQYF. The CDR3 nucleotides read TGTGCCAGCAGCTTACTAGAAAATCAAGAGACCCAGTACTTC.